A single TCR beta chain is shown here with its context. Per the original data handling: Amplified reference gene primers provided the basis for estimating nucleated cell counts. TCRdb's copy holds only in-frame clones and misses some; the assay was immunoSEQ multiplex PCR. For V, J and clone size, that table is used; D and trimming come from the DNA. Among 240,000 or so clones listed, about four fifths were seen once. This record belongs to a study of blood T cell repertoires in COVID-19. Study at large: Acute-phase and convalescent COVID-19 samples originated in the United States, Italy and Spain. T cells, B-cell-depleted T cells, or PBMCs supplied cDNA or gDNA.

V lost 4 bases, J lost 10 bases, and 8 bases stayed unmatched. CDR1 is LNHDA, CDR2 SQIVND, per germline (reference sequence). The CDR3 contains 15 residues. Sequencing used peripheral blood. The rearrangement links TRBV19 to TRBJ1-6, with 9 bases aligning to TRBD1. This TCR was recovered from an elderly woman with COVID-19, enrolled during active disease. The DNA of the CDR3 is TGTGCCAGTAGTACCACAGGGGGCGCGTGGTCACCCCTCCACTTT. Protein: CASSTTGGAWSPLHF.